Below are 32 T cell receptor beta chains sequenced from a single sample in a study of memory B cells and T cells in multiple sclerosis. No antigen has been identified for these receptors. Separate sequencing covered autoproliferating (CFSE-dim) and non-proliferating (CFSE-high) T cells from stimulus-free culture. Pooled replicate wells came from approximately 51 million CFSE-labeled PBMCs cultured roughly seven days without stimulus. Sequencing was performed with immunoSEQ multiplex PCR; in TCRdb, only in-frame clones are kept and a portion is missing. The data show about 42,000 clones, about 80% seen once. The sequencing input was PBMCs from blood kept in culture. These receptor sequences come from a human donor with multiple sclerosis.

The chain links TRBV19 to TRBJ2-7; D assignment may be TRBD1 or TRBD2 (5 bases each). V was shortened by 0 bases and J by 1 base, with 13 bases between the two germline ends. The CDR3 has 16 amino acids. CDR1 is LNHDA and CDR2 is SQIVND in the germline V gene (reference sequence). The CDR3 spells CASSIDGTPTSYEQYF. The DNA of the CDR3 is TGTGCCAGTAGTATAGATGGGACGCCTACTTCCTACGAGCAGTACTTC.

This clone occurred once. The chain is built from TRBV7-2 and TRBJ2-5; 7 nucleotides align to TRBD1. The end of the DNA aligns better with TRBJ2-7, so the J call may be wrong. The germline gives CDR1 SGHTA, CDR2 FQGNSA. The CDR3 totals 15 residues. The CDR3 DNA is TGTGCCAGCAGCGAACAAGACAGGGAGTGGGACGAGCAGTACTTC. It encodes CASSEQDREWDEQYF.

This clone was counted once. CDR3 sequence: CASSRTAANYGYTF. The CDR3 region has the DNA TGTGCCAGCAGCCGGACGGCTGCTAACTATGGCTACACCTTC. The chain is built from TRBV7-9 and TRBJ1-2; D is undetermined. Per germline, CDR1 SEHNR and CDR2 FQNEAQ (reference sequence). The CDR3 runs 14 residues. Trimming stripped 5 bases from V and 0 bases from J, with 10 bases between. Variable domain in full (rest from reference TRBV7-9 and TRBJ1-2): DTGVSQNPRHKITKRGQNVTFRCDPISEHNRLYWYRQTLGQGPEFLTYFQNEAQLEKSRLLSDRFSAERPKGSFSTLEIQRTEQGDSAMYLCASSRTAANYGYTFGSGTRLTVV.

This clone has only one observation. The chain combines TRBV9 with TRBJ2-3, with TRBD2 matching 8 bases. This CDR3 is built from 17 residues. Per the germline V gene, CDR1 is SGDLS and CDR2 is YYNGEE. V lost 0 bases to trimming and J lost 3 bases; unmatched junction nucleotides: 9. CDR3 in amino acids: CASSVGPGGAGTDTQYF. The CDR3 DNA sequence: TGTGCCAGCAGCGTAGGCCCGGGGGGGGCCGGGACAGATACGCAGTATTTT.

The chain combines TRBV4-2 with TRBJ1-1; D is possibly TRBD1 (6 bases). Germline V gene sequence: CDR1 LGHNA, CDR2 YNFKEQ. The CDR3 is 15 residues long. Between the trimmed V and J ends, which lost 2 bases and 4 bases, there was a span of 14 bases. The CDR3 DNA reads TGTGCCAGCAGCCAACTGATACAGGGAATCACTGAAGCTTTCTTT. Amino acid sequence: CASSQLIQGITEAFF.

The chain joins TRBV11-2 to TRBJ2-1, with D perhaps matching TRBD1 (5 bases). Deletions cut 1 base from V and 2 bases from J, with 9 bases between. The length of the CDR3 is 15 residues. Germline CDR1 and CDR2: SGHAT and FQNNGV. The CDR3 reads CASSLVTGAYNEQFF. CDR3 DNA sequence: TGTGCCAGCAGCTTAGTAACAGGAGCCTACAATGAGCAGTTCTTC.

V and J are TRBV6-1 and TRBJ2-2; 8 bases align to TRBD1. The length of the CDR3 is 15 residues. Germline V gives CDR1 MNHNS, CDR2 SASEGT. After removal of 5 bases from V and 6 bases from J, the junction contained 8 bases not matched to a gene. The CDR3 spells CASSSLGQVAGELFF. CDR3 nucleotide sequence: TGTGCCAGCAGTAGCCTGGGACAGGTGGCCGGGGAGCTGTTTTTT.

The CDR3 loop reads CASSLDPKFGSTYEQYF. In nucleotides, the CDR3 is TGTGCCAGCAGCTTAGATCCGAAGTTTGGATCCACCTACGAGCAGTACTTC. The chain links TRBV11-2 to TRBJ2-7; unclear D gene. V lost 0 bases, J lost 2 bases, and 17 bases lay in between. Germline CDR1 is SGHAT and CDR2 is FQNNGV. The CDR3 is 17 residues long.

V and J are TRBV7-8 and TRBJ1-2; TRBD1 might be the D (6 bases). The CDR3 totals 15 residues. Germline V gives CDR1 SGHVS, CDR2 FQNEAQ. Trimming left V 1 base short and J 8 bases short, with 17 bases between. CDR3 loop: CASSLVGRAGEGYTF. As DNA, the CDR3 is TGTGCCAGCAGCTTAGTCGGTAGGGCAGGGGAAGGCTACACCTTC.

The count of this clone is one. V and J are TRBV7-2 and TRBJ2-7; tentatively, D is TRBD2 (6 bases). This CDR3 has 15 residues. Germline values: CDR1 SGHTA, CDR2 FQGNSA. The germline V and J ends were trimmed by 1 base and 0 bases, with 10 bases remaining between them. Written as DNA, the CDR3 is TGTGCCAGCAGCTTAGGGGCGGGGCCCTCCTACGAGCAGTACTTC. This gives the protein CASSLGAGPSYEQYF. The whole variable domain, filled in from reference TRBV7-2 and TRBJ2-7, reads GAGVSQSPSNKVTEKGKDVELRCDPISGHTALYWYRQSLGQGLEFLIYFQGNSAPDKSGLPSDRFSAERTGGSVSTLTIQRTQQEDSAVYLCASSLGAGPSYEQYFGPGTRLTVT.

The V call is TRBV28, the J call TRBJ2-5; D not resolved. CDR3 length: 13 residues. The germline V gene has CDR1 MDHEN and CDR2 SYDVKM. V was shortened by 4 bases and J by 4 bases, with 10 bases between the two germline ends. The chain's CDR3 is CASSSYLAETQYF. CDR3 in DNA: TGTGCCAGCAGTTCGTACTTGGCAGAGACCCAGTACTTC.

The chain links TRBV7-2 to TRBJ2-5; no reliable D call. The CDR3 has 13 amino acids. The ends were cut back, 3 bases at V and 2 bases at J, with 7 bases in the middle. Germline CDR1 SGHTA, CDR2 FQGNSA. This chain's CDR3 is CASSLTQQETQYF. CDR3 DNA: TGTGCCAGCAGCTTGACTCAACAAGAGACCCAGTACTTC.

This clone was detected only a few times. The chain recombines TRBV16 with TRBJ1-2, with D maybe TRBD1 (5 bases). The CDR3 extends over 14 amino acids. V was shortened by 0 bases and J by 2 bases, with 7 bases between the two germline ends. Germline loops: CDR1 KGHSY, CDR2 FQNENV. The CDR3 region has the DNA TGTGCCAGCAGCCAATCCAGGGTAAACTATGGCTACACCTTC. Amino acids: CASSQSRVNYGYTF.

CDR3 protein: CASSRQGATGELFF. Written as DNA, the CDR3 is TGTGCCAGCAGCCGACAGGGGGCCACCGGGGAGCTGTTTTTT. The chain combines TRBV7-9 with TRBJ2-2; 10 bases line up with TRBD1. This CDR3 spans 14 amino acids. The germline V gene encodes CDR1 SEHNR and CDR2 FQNEAQ (reference sequence). Trimming removed 5 bases from V and 4 bases from J; junction bases left unmatched: 1.

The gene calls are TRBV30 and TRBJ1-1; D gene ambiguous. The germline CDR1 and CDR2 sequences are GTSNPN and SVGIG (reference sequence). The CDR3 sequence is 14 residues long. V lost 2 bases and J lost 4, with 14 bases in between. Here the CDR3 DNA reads TGTGCCTGGAGTTATCCGTGGGGAATCACTGAAGCTTTCTTT. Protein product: CAWSYPWGITEAFF.

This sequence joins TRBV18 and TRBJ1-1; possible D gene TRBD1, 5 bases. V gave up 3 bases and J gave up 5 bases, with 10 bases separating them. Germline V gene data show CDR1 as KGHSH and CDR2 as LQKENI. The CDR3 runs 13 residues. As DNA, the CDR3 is TGTGCCAGCTCACCTCAGGGAAGGACTGAAGCTTTCTTT. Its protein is CASSPQGRTEAFF.

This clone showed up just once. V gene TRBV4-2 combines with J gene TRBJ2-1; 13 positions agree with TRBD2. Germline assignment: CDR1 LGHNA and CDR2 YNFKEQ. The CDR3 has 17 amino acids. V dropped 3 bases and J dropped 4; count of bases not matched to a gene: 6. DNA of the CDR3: TGTGCCAGCAGCCACACTAGCGGGGGGGCCCAATACAATGAGCAGTTCTTC. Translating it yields CASSHTSGGAQYNEQFF.

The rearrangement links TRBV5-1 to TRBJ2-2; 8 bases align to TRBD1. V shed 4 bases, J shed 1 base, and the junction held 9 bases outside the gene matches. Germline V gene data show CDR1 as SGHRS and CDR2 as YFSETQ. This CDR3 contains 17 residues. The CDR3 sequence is CASSPNPGQVNTGELFF. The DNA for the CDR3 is TGCGCCAGCAGCCCAAACCCGGGACAGGTGAACACCGGGGAGCTGTTTTTT.

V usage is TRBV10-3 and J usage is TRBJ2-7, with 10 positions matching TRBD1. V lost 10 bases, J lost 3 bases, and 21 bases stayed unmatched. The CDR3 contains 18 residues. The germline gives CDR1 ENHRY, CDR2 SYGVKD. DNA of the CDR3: TGTGCCACCTACTCCGGGACAGGGGATAAGGGTCCCCTCTACGAGCAGTACTTC. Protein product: CATYSGTGDKGPLYEQYF.

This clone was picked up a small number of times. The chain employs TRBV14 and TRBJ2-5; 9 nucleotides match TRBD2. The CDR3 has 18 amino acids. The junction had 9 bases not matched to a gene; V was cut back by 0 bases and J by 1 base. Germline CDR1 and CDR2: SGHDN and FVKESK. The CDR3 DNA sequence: TGTGCCAGCAGCCAAGATGACGGGGAGCGGGGGGCCCAAGAGACCCAGTACTTC. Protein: CASSQDDGERGAQETQYF.

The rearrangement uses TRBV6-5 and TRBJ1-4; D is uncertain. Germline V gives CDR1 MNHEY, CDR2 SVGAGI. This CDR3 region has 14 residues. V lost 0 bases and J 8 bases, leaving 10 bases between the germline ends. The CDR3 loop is CASSYSFSGEKLFF. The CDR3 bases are TGTGCCAGCAGTTACTCGTTTTCGGGAGAAAAACTGTTTTTT.

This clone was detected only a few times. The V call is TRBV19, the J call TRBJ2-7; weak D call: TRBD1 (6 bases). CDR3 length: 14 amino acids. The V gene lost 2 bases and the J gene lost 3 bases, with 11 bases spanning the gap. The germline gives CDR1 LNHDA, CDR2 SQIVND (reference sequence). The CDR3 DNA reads TGTGCCAGTAGTATATCAGGGGTGGGCTACGAGCAGTACTTC. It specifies CASSISGVGYEQYF.

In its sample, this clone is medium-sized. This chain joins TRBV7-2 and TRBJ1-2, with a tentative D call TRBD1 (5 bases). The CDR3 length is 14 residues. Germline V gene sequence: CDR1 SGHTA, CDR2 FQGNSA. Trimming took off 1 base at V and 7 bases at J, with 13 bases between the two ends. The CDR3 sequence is CASSLVSRDSGYTF. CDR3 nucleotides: TGTGCCAGCAGCTTAGTGAGCAGGGATAGTGGCTACACCTTC. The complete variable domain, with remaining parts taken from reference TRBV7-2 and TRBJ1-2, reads GAGVSQSPSNKVTEKGKDVELRCDPISGHTALYWYRQSLGQGLEFLIYFQGNSAPDKSGLPSDRFSAERTGGSVSTLTIQRTQQEDSAVYLCASSLVSRDSGYTFGSGTRLTVV.

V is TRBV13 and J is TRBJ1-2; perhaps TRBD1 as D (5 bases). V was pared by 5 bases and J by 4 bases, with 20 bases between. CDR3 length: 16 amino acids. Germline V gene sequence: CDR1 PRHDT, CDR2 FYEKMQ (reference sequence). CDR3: CASSDRGKGKRYGYTF. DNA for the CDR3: TGTGCCAGCAGCGACCGCGGTAAGGGGAAGCGCTATGGCTACACCTTC.

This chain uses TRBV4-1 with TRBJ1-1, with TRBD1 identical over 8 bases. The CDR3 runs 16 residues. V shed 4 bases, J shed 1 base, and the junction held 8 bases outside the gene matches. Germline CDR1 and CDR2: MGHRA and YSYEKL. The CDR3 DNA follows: TGCGCCAGCAGCCGAGACAGGGGTTTCGGGAACACTGAAGCTTTCTTT. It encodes CASSRDRGFGNTEAFF.

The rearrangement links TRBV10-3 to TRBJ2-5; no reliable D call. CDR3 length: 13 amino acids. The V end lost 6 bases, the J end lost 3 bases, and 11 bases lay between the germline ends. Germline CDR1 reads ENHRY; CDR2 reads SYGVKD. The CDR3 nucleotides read TGTGCCATCAGGACATCTAATGAAGAGACCCAGTACTTC. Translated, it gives CAIRTSNEETQYF.

The DNA for the CDR3 is TGTGCCAGCAGCGCCGCCAAGGGAAATTCACCCCTCCACTTT. Amino acids: CASSAAKGNSPLHF. The chain employs TRBV9 and TRBJ1-6; D gene uncertain. This CDR3 is 14 amino acids long. From germline, CDR1 is SGDLS and CDR2 YYNGEE. The V end lost 3 bases, the J end lost 7 bases, and 11 bases lay between the germline ends.

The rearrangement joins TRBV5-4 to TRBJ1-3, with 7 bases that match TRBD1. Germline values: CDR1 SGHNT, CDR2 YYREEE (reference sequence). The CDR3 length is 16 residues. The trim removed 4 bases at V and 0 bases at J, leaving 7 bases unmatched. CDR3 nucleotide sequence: TGTGCCAGCAGCGACGACAGGGCTCGCTCTGGAAACACCATATATTTT. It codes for CASSDDRARSGNTIYF.

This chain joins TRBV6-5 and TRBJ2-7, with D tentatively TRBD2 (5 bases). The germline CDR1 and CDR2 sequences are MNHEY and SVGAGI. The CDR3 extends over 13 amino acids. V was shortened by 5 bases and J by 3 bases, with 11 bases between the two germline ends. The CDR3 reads CASSITGNYEQYF. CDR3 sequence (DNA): TGTGCCAGCAGTATTACGGGGAACTACGAGCAGTACTTC.

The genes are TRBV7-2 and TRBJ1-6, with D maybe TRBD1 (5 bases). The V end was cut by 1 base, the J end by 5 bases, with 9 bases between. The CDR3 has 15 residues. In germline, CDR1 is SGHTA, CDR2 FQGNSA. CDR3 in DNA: TGTGCCAGCAGCTTAGTGGCAGGGAATAATTCACCCCTCCACTTT. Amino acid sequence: CASSLVAGNNSPLHF.

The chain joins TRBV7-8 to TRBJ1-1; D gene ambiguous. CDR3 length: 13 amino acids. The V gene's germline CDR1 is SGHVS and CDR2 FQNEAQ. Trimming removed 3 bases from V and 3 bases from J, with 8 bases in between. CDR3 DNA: TGTGCCAGCAGCTTTGGGAGCCACACTGAAGCTTTCTTT. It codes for CASSFGSHTEAFF.

CDR3 region: CASSEEVAGADTQYF. For the CDR3, the DNA is TGTGCCAGCAGTGAAGAGGTAGCGGGGGCAGATACGCAGTATTTT. The V gene is TRBV6-1, the J gene TRBJ2-3, with 9 nucleotides matching TRBD2. Trimming at V came to 1 base and at J to 4 bases, leaving 3 bases not matched to a gene. The CDR3 has 15 amino acids. The germline V gene encodes CDR1 MNHNS and CDR2 SASEGT.